These 29 T cell receptor beta chains share one sample of origin, sequenced in a study of T cell changes during pregnancy in multiple sclerosis. The data were produced by immunoSEQ multiplex PCR, yet TCRdb's version contains in-frame clones alone and is incomplete. The table has about 49,000 clones, roughly 92% seen once. The sample here was CD4+ T cells from peripheral blood mononuclear cells, taken in the second trimester of pregnancy. These receptors were taken from a female donor in good health, enrolled as a control in a pregnancy study.

The chain links TRBV7-6 to TRBJ2-5, with unresolved D. The ends were cut back, 0 bases at V and 1 base at J, with 9 bases in the middle. There are 15 residues in the CDR3. The V gene's germline CDR1 is SGHVS and CDR2 FNYEAQ. The CDR3: CASSLAPGIQETQYF. The CDR3 bases are TGTGCCAGCAGCTTAGCGCCAGGAATCCAAGAGACCCAGTACTTC. The full variable domain, rest sourced from reference TRBV7-6 and TRBJ2-5, is GAGVSQSPRYKVTKRGQDVALRCDPISGHVSLYWYRQALGQGPEFLTYFNYEAQQDKSGLPNDRFSAERPEGSISTLTIQRTEQRDSAMYRCASSLAPGIQETQYFGPGTRLLVL.

This sequence joins TRBV30 and TRBJ1-5; unclear D gene. The CDR3 spans 14 residues. Trimming shortened V by 0 bases and J by 0 bases, and 6 bases separated the two germline ends. Germline CDR1 GTSNPN, CDR2 SVGIG (reference sequence). CDR3 in amino acids: CAWSVNYSNQPQHF. The CDR3 coding sequence is TGTGCCTGGAGTGTAAACTATAGCAATCAGCCCCAGCATTTT.

The V call is TRBV5-5, the J call TRBJ1-1, with 9 bases identical to TRBD1. Germline V gene data show CDR1 as SGHKS and CDR2 as YYEKEE (reference sequence). The CDR3 totals 16 residues. V lost 4 bases to trimming and J lost 1 base; unmatched junction nucleotides: 8. The CDR3 loop reads CASSRVPGQGNTEAFF. CDR3 DNA: TGTGCCAGCAGCCGTGTCCCGGGACAGGGGAACACTGAAGCTTTCTTT.

This clone has just one count. V usage is TRBV11-1 and J usage is TRBJ1-2; the match to TRBD1 covers 8 bases. The CDR3 runs 16 residues. J lost 0 bases, V lost 4 bases, and 7 bases had no gene match. The germline V gene encodes CDR1 SGHAT and CDR2 FQDESV (reference sequence). The CDR3 sequence is CASSSKGTGANYGYTF. The CDR3 DNA is TGTGCCAGCAGCTCAAAAGGGACAGGAGCTAACTATGGCTACACCTTC.

The chain couples TRBV5-1 to TRBJ1-1; the D gene is possibly TRBD1 (6 bases). The germline V gene encodes CDR1 SGHRS and CDR2 YFSETQ. This CDR3 comprises 15 residues. The V end was cut by 0 bases, the J end by 4 bases, with 13 bases between. The CDR3 here is CASSLVQGGGTEAFF. The CDR3 DNA is TGCGCCAGCAGCTTGGTTCAGGGAGGGGGCACTGAAGCTTTCTTT.

This chain links TRBV6-1 with TRBJ1-5; D gene ambiguous. Trimming took off 4 bases at V and 4 bases at J, with 11 bases between the two ends. The CDR3 runs 14 residues. The germline CDR1 and CDR2 sequences are MNHNS and SASEGT. In DNA, the CDR3 is TGTGCCAGCAGTGTTTCACAGTTTAATCAGCCCCAGCATTTT. The encoded protein is CASSVSQFNQPQHF.

The chain employs TRBV6-1 and TRBJ1-1; TRBD1 is a possible D gene (6 bases). The V gene lost 1 base and the J gene lost 1 base, with 7 bases spanning the gap. This CDR3 has 14 residues. Per the germline V gene, CDR1 is MNHNS and CDR2 is SASEGT. CDR3 nucleotides: TGTGCCAGCAGTGAAGTGGACAGGAACACTGAAGCTTTCTTT. Its translation is CASSEVDRNTEAFF.

This clone was recorded only once. The CDR3 DNA sequence: TGTGCCAGCAGCTCTACAGGACTACGACAGACAGCTTTCTTT. Translation: CASSSTGLRQTAFF. This chain links TRBV11-1 with TRBJ1-1, with D maybe TRBD1 (5 bases). The CDR3 is 14 amino acids. Germline lookup yields CDR1 SGHAT and CDR2 FQDESV (reference sequence). Deletions cut 4 bases from V and 10 bases from J, with 19 bases between.

This chain connects TRBV6-1 to TRBJ1-2; 11 bases fit TRBD1. With V trimmed by 0 bases and J by 1 base, 4 bases remained unmatched. The CDR3 spans 17 residues. The germline V gene encodes CDR1 MNHNS and CDR2 SASEGT. The CDR3, as DNA: TGTGCCAGCAGTGAAGCAAGGACAGGGGGCATTAACTATGGCTACACCTTC. The encoded protein is CASSEARTGGINYGYTF.

This clone was seen just once. The gene calls are TRBV6-5 and TRBJ2-1; a weak D match, TRBD2 (5 bases). The CDR3 runs 13 residues. The V and J ends lost 6 bases and 6 bases respectively, with 12 bases between them. Germline-derived CDR1 and CDR2 are MNHEY and SVGAGI. Written as DNA, the CDR3 is TGTGCCAGCAGGGTGGACTTTCTCAATGAGCAGTTCTTC. Residues: CASRVDFLNEQFF.

The rearrangement joins TRBV2 to TRBJ2-1, with 15 bases matching TRBD2. V lost 5 bases, J lost 9 bases, and 11 bases stayed unmatched. There are 17 residues in the CDR3. CDR1 is SNHLY, CDR2 FYNNEI, per germline. DNA of the CDR3: TGTGCCAGCAGTCCCCGAGGGGGACTAGCGGGGGGCCGTGAGCAGTTCTTC. This codes for CASSPRGGLAGGREQFF.

The chain uses TRBV29-1 and TRBJ1-2, with D possibly being TRBD1 (5 bases). The CDR3 contains 13 residues. The V gene lost 2 bases and the J gene lost 4 bases, with 11 bases spanning the gap. Germline V gene sequence: CDR1 SQVTM, CDR2 ANQGSEA. CDR3 coding DNA: TGCAGCGTTGAAAGTCCAGGGCGCTATGGCTACACCTTC. Encoded protein: CSVESPGRYGYTF.

This clone was found once. The V call is TRBV7-2, the J call TRBJ1-2, with D possibly being TRBD1 (6 bases). V was clipped by 0 bases and J by 2 bases, with 10 bases between them. From germline, CDR1 is SGHTA and CDR2 FQGNSA. The length of the CDR3 is 15 residues. CDR3 residues: CASSLASQGNYGYTF. DNA for the CDR3: TGTGCCAGCAGCTTAGCTTCACAGGGAAACTATGGCTACACCTTC.

The chain joins TRBV7-8 to TRBJ1-1, with a weak D call TRBD1 (5 bases). The CDR3 covers 14 residues. Germline CDR1 and CDR2: SGHVS and FQNEAQ. V was cut by 4 bases and J by 0 bases, with 9 bases left in between. CDR3 sequence reads: CASSSLTVNTEAFF. Here the CDR3 DNA reads TGTGCCAGCAGCTCATTGACAGTGAACACTGAAGCTTTCTTT.

The V and J genes are TRBV2 and TRBJ1-2, with D perhaps matching TRBD1 (5 bases). The CDR3 runs to 15 residues. The germline gives CDR1 SNHLY, CDR2 FYNNEI. Trimming left V 8 bases short and J 7 bases short, with 23 bases between. The CDR3 DNA sequence: TGTGCCAGCTCGCGGCCAGGGTACGGTAGTCCTGGCTACACCTTC. Residues: CASSRPGYGSPGYTF.

This chain joins TRBV9 and TRBJ1-2; D not resolved. The germline V and J ends were trimmed by 0 bases and 4 bases, with 7 bases remaining between them. The germline CDR1 and CDR2 sequences are SGDLS and YYNGEE. The CDR3 is 13 residues long. In DNA, the CDR3 is TGTGCCAGCAGCGTAGAGCCAGGCTATGGCTACACCTTC. It is translated as CASSVEPGYGYTF.

The V call is TRBV6-1, the J call TRBJ2-5; TRBD1 matches at 8 bases. After removal of 5 bases from V and 5 bases from J, the junction contained 7 bases not matched to a gene. There are 14 residues in the CDR3. Germline V gene data show CDR1 as MNHNS and CDR2 as SASEGT. In nucleotides, the CDR3 is TGTGCCAGCAGTAGGGAAACAGGGGGGGAGACCCAGTACTTC. Translating it yields CASSRETGGETQYF.

V gene TRBV30 combines with J gene TRBJ2-7; 7 bases are a match to TRBD1. The CDR3 has 15 amino acids. Looked up from germline, CDR1 is GTSNPN and CDR2 is SVGIG (reference sequence). V lost 0 bases, J lost 0 bases, and 5 bases stayed unmatched. DNA of the CDR3: TGTGCCTGGAGTGTGGGACAGCCAAGCTCCTACGAGCAGTACTTC. Protein: CAWSVGQPSSYEQYF.

This rearrangement joins TRBV5-1 to TRBJ2-2; 8 positions match TRBD1. This CDR3 has 15 residues. Germline trimming cut 4 bases from V and 1 base from J; bases unmatched to any gene: 3. Germline V gives CDR1 SGHRS, CDR2 YFSETQ. The CDR3 DNA reads as TGCGCCAGCAGCCCCGGGACAGGGAACACCGGGGAGCTGTTTTTT. It is translated as CASSPGTGNTGELFF.

The V call is TRBV5-6, the J call TRBJ1-2; D might be TRBD1 (6 bases). With 5 bases removed from V and 8 bases from J, the gap between germline ends came to 13 bases. The germline V gene encodes CDR1 SGHDT and CDR2 YYEEEE. The length of the CDR3 is 12 residues. CDR3 protein: CASRTTGRGYTF. DNA of the CDR3: TGTGCCAGCAGAACTACAGGGAGAGGCTACACCTTC.

This chain connects TRBV6-1 to TRBJ2-7; 9 positions agree with TRBD1. The J segment lost 0 bases and the V segment lost 8 bases, leaving 8 bases of the junction unmatched. Germline values: CDR1 MNHNS, CDR2 SASEGT. The CDR3 spans 15 residues. The CDR3 DNA reads TGTGCCAGCGGGACAGGGCCTACGAGCTCCTACGAGCAGTACTTC. Encoded protein: CASGTGPTSSYEQYF.

The V call is TRBV19, the J call TRBJ1-1; D unresolved. CDR3 length equals 13 residues. The V end lost 5 bases, the J end lost 1 base, and 8 bases lay between the germline ends. The germline gives CDR1 LNHDA, CDR2 SQIVND (reference sequence). The DNA of the CDR3 is TGTGCCAGTAGTGTGACATCGAACACTGAAGCTTTCTTT. Encoded protein: CASSVTSNTEAFF.

This sequence joins TRBV11-3 and TRBJ1-2, with D possibly TRBD1 on 6 matching bases. This CDR3 region has 13 residues. Germline CDR1 is SGHNT and CDR2 is YENEEA. With 5 bases removed from V and 2 bases from J, the gap between germline ends came to 9 bases. The DNA of the CDR3 is TGTGCCAGCAGCCTTGACAGGAACTATGGCTACACCTTC. Encoded protein: CASSLDRNYGYTF. Together with reference TRBV11-3 and TRBJ1-2, the CDR3 gives the full variable domain: EAGVVQSPRYKIIEKKQPVAFWCNPISGHNTLYWYLQNLGQGPELLIRYENEEAVDDSQLPKDRFSAERLKGVDSTLKIQPAELGDSAVYLCASSLDRNYGYTFGSGTRLTVV.

The rearrangement uses TRBV9 and TRBJ2-3, with D perhaps TRBD2 (5 bases). The germline gives CDR1 SGDLS, CDR2 YYNGEE. V shed 0 bases and J shed 6 bases, with 14 bases lying between them. The CDR3 totals 15 residues. CDR3 nucleotides: TGTGCCAGCAGCGTAGAAACCGGCCAGCGGGATACGCAGTATTTT. This encodes CASSVETGQRDTQYF. Together with reference TRBV9 and TRBJ2-3, the CDR3 gives the full variable domain: DSGVTQTPKHLITATGQRVTLRCSPRSGDLSVYWYQQSLDQGLQFLIQYYNGEERAKGNILERFSAQQFPDLHSELNLSSLELGDSALYFCASSVETGQRDTQYFGPGTRLTVL.

V usage is TRBV5-1 and J usage is TRBJ2-1, with 7 bases identical to TRBD1. The CDR3 runs to 15 residues. Per germline, CDR1 SGHRS and CDR2 YFSETQ. V lost 1 base, J lost 3 bases, and 4 bases stayed unmatched. The DNA of the CDR3 is TGCGCCAGCAGCTTGACAGGGGAATACTACAATGAGCAGTTCTTC. It translates to CASSLTGEYYNEQFF.

This chain connects TRBV2 to TRBJ1-1; D is possibly TRBD1 (5 bases). This CDR3 has 12 amino acids. The germline V gene has CDR1 SNHLY and CDR2 FYNNEI. V lost 5 bases to trimming and J lost 5 bases, with 9 bases between them. CDR3 sequence reads: CASSQGGTEAFF. DNA for the CDR3: TGTGCCAGCAGTCAGGGTGGGACTGAAGCTTTCTTT.

The chain has TRBV9 and TRBJ2-3, with TRBD1 matching over 11 bases. J was trimmed by 4 bases and V by 4 bases; bases with no gene match: 5. Germline V CDR1 and CDR2: SGDLS, YYNGEE. The CDR3 sequence is 15 residues long. The chain's CDR3 is CASSLDRGRADTQYF. In DNA, the CDR3 is TGTGCCAGCAGCCTGGACAGGGGGCGCGCAGATACGCAGTATTTT.

The rearrangement uses TRBV19 and TRBJ1-5, with TRBD1 matching over 8 bases. The CDR3 has 15 amino acids. Germline V lookup: CDR1 LNHDA, CDR2 SQIVND (reference sequence). The V gene end was trimmed by 6 bases and the J gene end by 3 bases; junction bases not matched to a gene: 7. CDR3 coding DNA: TGTGCCAGTAGCACAGGGGGACCGTCCAATCAGCCCCAGCATTTT. It encodes CASSTGGPSNQPQHF.

The sample holds a few counts of this clone. The chain joins TRBV6-6 to TRBJ2-4; perhaps TRBD1 as D (6 bases). CDR1 is MNHNY and CDR2 is SVGAGI in the germline V gene (reference sequence). CDR3 length: 14 amino acids. V was clipped by 6 bases and J by 3 bases, with 12 bases between them. The CDR3 loop reads CASSQPDSKNIQYF. The CDR3 DNA is TGTGCCAGCAGCCAACCGGACAGCAAAAACATTCAGTACTTC.